This passage covers 17 T cell receptor beta chains from one sample sequenced in a study of regulatory T cells in long-lasting Graves disease. The time point: persistent/refractory GD, antithyroid drugs over 5 years with positive TRAb. The TCR library was prepared using RNA isolated from PBMCs. Through Arm-PCR of CDR3 regions and iRepertoire HTBI primers, TCR beta libraries were built. From the multiplex PCR reads, TCRdb called clonotypes with MiXCR, one entry per CDR3 protein. The sample records a few hundred thousand distinct CDR3 sequences, around 20% being singletons. This specimen consisted of peripheral blood mononuclear cells (PBMCs), obtained when the disease was refractory, from a patient treated with antithyroid drugs. The source is a female donor with Graves disease.

The table lists this clonotype with a few counts. The chain joins TRBV9 to TRBJ2-7; 11 bases agree with TRBD1. Germline CDR1 and CDR2: SGDLS and YYNGEE. J was trimmed by 5 bases and V by 4 bases; bases with no gene match: 5. CDR3 length: 14 residues. The CDR3 loop is CASSPRTGGDEQYF. The CDR3 DNA reads as TGTGCCAGCAGCCCCCGGACAGGGGGCGACGAGCAGTACTTC. The full variable domain, completed using reference TRBV9 and TRBJ2-7, is DSGVTQTPKHLITATGQRVTLRCSPRSGDLSVYWYQQSLDQGLQFLIQYYNGEERAKGNILERFSAQQFPDLHSELNLSSLELGDSALYFCASSPRTGGDEQYFGPGTRLTVT.

This chain connects TRBV18 to TRBJ2-2, with D perhaps given as TRBD1 or TRBD2 (5 bases each). Trimming cost V 6 bases and J 5 bases, with 16 bases left between them. The germline CDR1 and CDR2 sequences are KGHSH and LQKENI. CDR3 length: 15 amino acids. For the CDR3, the DNA is TGTGCCAGCTCGCCGGGACGTCCAAGGACCGGGGAGCTGTTTTTT. Translation: CASSPGRPRTGELFF.

There are many counts of this clonotype. V gene TRBV2 combines with J gene TRBJ1-1; no reliable D call. Trimming cost V 4 bases and J 11 bases, with 11 bases left between them. The CDR3 totals 11 residues. Germline-derived CDR1 and CDR2 are SNHLY and FYNNEI. The DNA for the CDR3 is TGTGCCAGCAGTGTCGATCAGGATGCTTTCTTT. Its protein product is CASSVDQDAFF.

The chain combines TRBV19 with TRBJ1-2, with D maybe TRBD1 (5 bases). This CDR3 region has 16 residues. Germline CDR1 reads LNHDA; CDR2 reads SQIVND (reference sequence). The V and J ends lost 7 bases and 8 bases respectively, with 26 bases between them. The CDR3: CASINWVSGKDSGYTF. In DNA form, the CDR3 reads TGTGCCAGTATCAACTGGGTATCAGGGAAAGACTCCGGCTACACCTTC. The whole variable domain, remainder taken from reference TRBV19 and TRBJ1-2, is DGGITQSPKYLFRKEGQNVTLSCEQNLNHDAMYWYRQDPGQGLRLIYYSQIVNDFQKGDIAEGYSVSREKKESFPLTVTSAQKNPTAFYLCASINWVSGKDSGYTFGSGTRLTVV.

This clonotype was detected ten times or more. The rearrangement joins TRBV5-1 to TRBJ1-1; perhaps TRBD1 as D (6 bases). Germline values: CDR1 SGHRS, CDR2 YFSETQ. The CDR3 is 14 amino acids. V dropped 2 bases and J dropped 3 bases, with 11 bases sitting between them. CDR3 bases: TGCGCCAGCAGCTTATCAGGGGCGGACACTGAAGCTTTCTTT. Its translation: CASSLSGADTEAFF. Full variable domain (outside the CDR3, taken from reference TRBV5-1 and TRBJ1-1): KAGVTQTPRYLIKTRGQQVTLSCSPISGHRSVSWYQQTPGQGLQFLFEYFSETQRNKGNFPGRFSGRQFSNSRSEMNVSTLELGDSALYLCASSLSGADTEAFFGQGTRLTVV.

This chain connects TRBV3-1 to TRBJ2-7; 8 positions match TRBD2. The CDR3 is 16 amino acids. The germline gives CDR1 LGHDT, CDR2 YNNKEL (reference sequence). V gave up 1 base and J gave up 8 bases; unmatched junction bases: 13. In DNA form, the CDR3 reads TGTGCCAGCAGCCAAGGGCAACTAGCGGACCCCGGGAAGCAGTACTTC. Residues: CASSQGQLADPGKQYF.

This clonotype was seen ten or more times. The V call is TRBV6-1, the J call TRBJ2-7; 7 bases match TRBD1. Germline values: CDR1 MNHNS, CDR2 SASEGT. V lost 0 bases to trimming and J lost 3 bases; unmatched junction nucleotides: 11. The CDR3 length is 17 residues. In DNA form, the CDR3 reads TGTGCCAGCAGTGAAGCGCGGAGCAGGGGGTCCTTCTACGAGCAGTACTTC. It yields the protein CASSEARSRGSFYEQYF.

The gene calls are TRBV7-9 and TRBJ2-7, with D perhaps matching TRBD1 or TRBD2 (5 bases each). In germline, CDR1 is SEHNR, CDR2 FQNEAQ (reference sequence). The CDR3 has 12 residues. With 5 bases removed from V and 7 bases from J, the gap between germline ends came to 12 bases. The CDR3 DNA sequence: TGTGCCAGCAGCCCCAGTGGGGGTGAGCAGTACTTC. Translation: CASSPSGGEQYF.

This sequence joins TRBV29-1 and TRBJ2-7; perhaps D is TRBD1 or TRBD2 (6 bases each). This CDR3 has 17 amino acids. Germline assignment: CDR1 SQVTM and CDR2 ANQGSEA. Deletions cut 6 bases from V and 2 bases from J, with 26 bases between. This CDR3 is CSVREGGAGPSAYEQYF. CDR3 nucleotides: TGCAGCGTCCGCGAGGGGGGCGCGGGACCGTCCGCCTACGAGCAGTACTTC.

This chain uses TRBV27 with TRBJ2-1; D is uncertain. The CDR3 spans 17 residues. CDR1 MNHEY and CDR2 SMNVEV come from the germline V gene (reference sequence). The germline V and J ends were trimmed by 0 bases and 2 bases, with 14 bases remaining between them. The CDR3, as DNA: TGTGCCAGCAGTTTATCTACGCGGATCTTCCCCTACAATGAGCAGTTCTTC. The encoded protein is CASSLSTRIFPYNEQFF.

This clonotype showed up many times. The chain recombines TRBV7-8 with TRBJ1-2; D gene ambiguous. Trimming shortened V by 5 bases and J by 4 bases, and 11 bases separated the two germline ends. CDR3 size: 13 residues. Germline assignment: CDR1 SGHVS and CDR2 FQNEAQ. CDR3 sequence reads: CASSPDIGYGYTF. The DNA for the CDR3 is TGTGCCAGCAGCCCAGATATTGGCTATGGCTACACCTTC.

This sequence joins TRBV19 and TRBJ1-1, with D possibly being TRBD1 (5 bases). Germline assignment: CDR1 LNHDA and CDR2 SQIVND (reference sequence). Trimming took 3 bases from V and 3 from J, leaving 11 bases between them. The CDR3 has 14 residues. The CDR3 here is CASSISGAHTEAFF. The CDR3 region has the DNA TGTGCCAGTAGTATTTCTGGGGCGCACACTGAAGCTTTCTTT.

The chain joins TRBV5-1 to TRBJ1-1; possibly TRBD1 for D (6 bases). The CDR3 length is 15 residues. Trimming shortened V by 1 base and J by 2 bases, and 12 bases separated the two germline ends. Looked up from germline, CDR1 is SGHRS and CDR2 is YFSETQ. Here the CDR3 DNA reads TGCGCCAGCAGCTTGAGAGGGGGTACAAACACTGAAGCTTTCTTT. Translating gives CASSLRGGTNTEAFF.

This clonotype was observed at least ten times. The chain is built from TRBV7-8 and TRBJ2-5; D gene uncertain. CDR1 is SGHVS, CDR2 FQNEAQ, per germline. The CDR3 loop spans 13 amino acids. Between the trimmed V and J ends, which lost 3 bases and 7 bases, there was a span of 12 bases. The CDR3 is CASSFDSFWTQYF. The DNA of the CDR3 is TGTGCCAGCAGCTTCGATTCTTTTTGGACCCAGTACTTC.

Ten or more counts support this clonotype. This sequence joins TRBV12-3 or TRBV12-4 and TRBJ2-6; D is unclear. V was pared by 3 bases and J by 4 bases, with 4 bases between. CDR3 length: 13 amino acids. CDR3 nucleotides: TGTGCCAGCAGTTTTAGAGGGGCCAACGTCCTGACTTTC. Its translation: CASSFRGANVLTF.

The rearrangement links TRBV7-2 to TRBJ1-3, with TRBD1 matching over 7 bases. The CDR3 length is 16 residues. Losses at the gene ends were 6 bases for V and 4 bases for J; bases not matched to a gene: 12. The germline V gene encodes CDR1 SGHTA and CDR2 FQGNSA. CDR3 nucleotides: TGTGCCAGCAGGCCCTCTGGACAGGCGAGCGGAAACACCATATATTTT. This codes for CASRPSGQASGNTIYF.

The V and J genes are TRBV3-1 and TRBJ1-6, with D possibly TRBD1 on 6 matching bases. CDR1 and CDR2 (germline): LGHDT, YNNKEL (reference sequence). This CDR3 is built from 15 residues. The V gene lost 5 bases and the J gene lost 7 bases, with 15 bases spanning the gap. CDR3 in amino acids: CASSSESQGNSPLHF. The CDR3 nucleotides are TGTGCCAGCAGCTCAGAATCGCAGGGGAATTCACCCCTCCACTTT.